This entry lists 27 T cell receptor beta chains sequenced from one sample in a study of post-analysis software for immune sequencing data. Study conclusions and caveats: TRBV segments more frequent in patients than in controls numbered five and included TRBV5-6, TRBV5-1 and TRBV20-1.

What these receptors recognize is not known. Incorporated into the TCR beta cDNA libraries were unique molecular identifiers, which served to reduce PCR and sequencing biases. Via MiXCR, TCRdb re-called the PCR reads, giving one row per CDR3 protein. This table holds roughly 400,000 distinct CDR3 sequences, approximately 42% found once. Sequenced sample: blood. The receptors here all came from a girl under 10 years old with multiple sclerosis.

The V and J genes are TRBV28 and TRBJ2-1; perhaps TRBD2 as D (6 bases). Germline V CDR1 and CDR2: MDHEN, SYDVKM. Trimming took 5 bases from V and 2 from J, leaving 13 bases between them. CDR3 length: 15 amino acids. The CDR3 sequence is CASSLSSDAYNEQFF. CDR3 nucleotides: TGTGCCAGCAGTCTCTCTAGCGATGCCTACAATGAGCAGTTCTTC.

The chain joins TRBV19 to TRBJ2-1; 9 bases are shared with TRBD2. The germline CDR1 and CDR2 sequences are LNHDA and SQIVND (reference sequence). Losses at the gene ends were 3 bases for V and 10 bases for J; bases not matched to a gene: 10. The CDR3 is 15 residues long. The CDR3 DNA follows: TGTGCCAGTAGTATGTGGGCGGGGGGGCGAAAAGAGCAGTTCTTC. It codes for CASSMWAGGRKEQFF.

The V gene is TRBV12-3 or TRBV12-4, the J gene TRBJ2-7, with D maybe TRBD2 (6 bases). Trimming removed 5 bases at V and 2 bases at J, with 22 bases between. The CDR3 covers 17 residues. The CDR3 loop reads CASSPGSAGIGPYEQYF. The CDR3 DNA reads as TGTGCCAGCAGTCCAGGGTCGGCGGGGATAGGGCCCTACGAGCAGTACTTC.

The chain combines TRBV6-5 with TRBJ2-7, with TRBD1 identical over 10 bases. Germline V gene sequence: CDR1 MNHEY, CDR2 SVGAGI. Germline trimming cut 0 bases from V and 2 bases from J; bases unmatched to any gene: 7. The CDR3 is 17 residues long. The CDR3 sequence is CASSYSSGDRGPYEQYF. CDR3 in DNA: TGTGCCAGCAGTTACTCGAGTGGGGACAGGGGACCCTACGAGCAGTACTTC.

The rearrangement links TRBV28 to TRBJ1-5, with no clear D. The CDR3 covers 15 residues. From germline, CDR1 is MDHEN and CDR2 SYDVKM. With 2 bases removed from V and 2 bases from J, the gap between germline ends came to 10 bases. The CDR3 loop reads CASSLNGMGNQPQHF. DNA of the CDR3: TGTGCCAGCAGTTTAAACGGGATGGGCAATCAGCCCCAGCATTTT.

The CDR3 region is CASSLLTGGSTEAFF. The CDR3 bases are TGTGCCAGCAGCCTTCTTACAGGGGGGAGCACTGAAGCTTTCTTT. V gene TRBV7-3 combines with J gene TRBJ1-1; the match to TRBD1 covers 8 bases. The CDR3 runs 15 residues. The V segment lost 5 bases and the J segment 4 bases; nucleotides outside the gene matches: 9. The germline CDR1 and CDR2 sequences are SGHTA and FQGTGA.

The chain joins TRBV5-1 to TRBJ1-4; 7 bases are a match to TRBD1. The germline CDR1 and CDR2 sequences are SGHRS and YFSETQ. The CDR3 spans 14 residues. J was trimmed by 5 bases and V by 3 bases; bases with no gene match: 4. The CDR3 nucleotides are TGCGCCAGCAGCTGGGACAGCTCGAATGAAAAACTGTTTTTT. Its translation: CASSWDSSNEKLFF. Based on the CDR3 plus reference TRBV5-1 and TRBJ1-4, the full variable domain is KAGVTQTPRYLIKTRGQQVTLSCSPISGHRSVSWYQQTPGQGLQFLFEYFSETQRNKGNFPGRFSGRQFSNSRSEMNVSTLELGDSALYLCASSWDSSNEKLFFGSGTQLSVL.

V is TRBV6-6 and J is TRBJ1-6; a weak D match, TRBD1 (6 bases). Germline CDR1 reads MNHNY; CDR2 reads SVGAGI (reference sequence). V lost 6 bases to trimming and J lost 3 bases, with 9 bases between them. This CDR3 has 14 residues. The CDR3 sequence is CASRRQVYNSPLHF. Here the CDR3 DNA reads TGTGCCAGCAGGAGACAGGTCTATAATTCACCCCTCCACTTT.

This chain links TRBV6-5 with TRBJ1-1; TRBD1 matches 7 bases. CDR1 and CDR2 from the germline V gene are MNHEY and SVGAGI. This CDR3 spans 17 amino acids. V was pared by 2 bases and J by 2 bases, with 11 bases of the junction left unmatched. The CDR3 reads CASSYGQGVPTNTEAFF. As DNA, the CDR3 is TGTGCCAGCAGTTACGGCCAGGGGGTCCCCACTAACACTGAAGCTTTCTTT.

The CDR3 sequence: CASTFGTNPYEQYF. CDR3 bases: TGCGCCAGTACCTTCGGGACCAACCCCTACGAGCAGTACTTC. This chain connects TRBV5-1 to TRBJ2-5; D is perhaps TRBD1 or TRBD2 (5 bases each). The J call is uncertain, as TRBJ2-7 better fits the DNA end. The CDR3 extends over 14 amino acids. CDR1 is SGHRS and CDR2 is YFSETQ in the germline V gene.

This clonotype was counted a few times. The genes are TRBV29-1 and TRBJ2-7; TRBD2 agrees at 11 bases. The CDR3 runs to 13 residues. Looked up from germline, CDR1 is SQVTM and CDR2 is ANQGSEA. V trimming: 6 bases; J trimming: 4 bases; junction bases outside the gene matches: 5. The CDR3 loop reads CSVRLAGRYEQYF. For the CDR3, the DNA is TGCAGCGTCAGACTAGCGGGACGGTACGAGCAGTACTTC.

This clonotype was counted a few times. The V call is TRBV3-1, the J call TRBJ1-1, with 8 bases identical to TRBD1. The CDR3 is 13 amino acids. CDR1 is LGHDT and CDR2 is YNNKEL in the germline V gene (reference sequence). The J segment lost 5 bases and the V segment lost 7 bases, leaving 6 bases of the junction unmatched. The CDR3 DNA reads as TGTGCCAGCACACTACAGGGGGTAACTGAAGCTTTCTTT. This translates into CASTLQGVTEAFF.

This clonotype has a handful of counts. This chain connects TRBV5-1 to TRBJ2-1, with 10 nucleotides matching TRBD1. The CDR3 loop spans 18 amino acids. Looked up from germline, CDR1 is SGHRS and CDR2 is YFSETQ. The ends lost 3 bases at V and 0 bases at J; junction bases unmatched: 9. The CDR3 sequence: CASSSNRDRGPSYNEQFF. CDR3 in DNA: TGCGCCAGCAGCTCAAACCGGGACAGGGGTCCCTCCTACAATGAGCAGTTCTTC.

This chain connects TRBV7-3 to TRBJ2-4, with D possibly being TRBD2 (6 bases). The end of the DNA is better explained by TRBJ2-7, so the J call may be wrong. This CDR3 spans 17 amino acids. Looked up from germline, CDR1 is SGHTA and CDR2 is FQGTGA. CDR3 sequence: CASSLRLRGRLLYEQYF. The CDR3 DNA sequence: TGTGCCAGCAGCTTAAGACTAAGAGGGAGGCTCCTCTACGAGCAGTACTTC.

This rearrangement joins TRBV29-1 to TRBJ2-6, with D perhaps matching TRBD2 (6 bases). The CDR3 length is 15 residues. Germline assignment: CDR1 SQVTM and CDR2 ANQGSEA. V was pared by 4 bases and J by 2 bases, with 12 bases between. CDR3 in amino acids: CSVGRSGAGANVLTF. The CDR3 coding sequence is TGCAGCGTTGGAAGGTCGGGGGCTGGGGCCAACGTCCTGACTTTC.

This clonotype showed up just once. The rearrangement links TRBV20-1 to TRBJ1-2, with 8 bases fitting TRBD1. Trimming removed 6 bases from V and 5 bases from J; junction bases left unmatched: 5. Germline-derived CDR1 and CDR2 are DFQATT and SNEGSKA (reference sequence). This CDR3 has 12 residues. As DNA, the CDR3 is TGCAGTGCCCCGGACAGGGAGTATGGCTACACCTTC. This encodes CSAPDREYGYTF.

This clonotype occurred a few times. The CDR3 nucleotides read TGCGCCAGCAGCCAGGGGGCCCGAGGCACAGATACGCAGTATTTT. Amino acid sequence: CASSQGARGTDTQYF. This sequence joins TRBV4-3 and TRBJ2-3; D might be TRBD1 (6 bases). The CDR3 contains 15 residues. Germline-derived CDR1 and CDR2 are LGHNA and YSLEER. V was shortened by 3 bases and J by 1 base, with 11 bases between the two germline ends.

CDR3 region: CASSSLGTGYEQYF. The CDR3 DNA reads as TGTGCCAGTAGCAGCCTAGGGACGGGATACGAGCAGTACTTC. The gene calls are TRBV19 and TRBJ2-7; D tentatively reads TRBD1 or TRBD2 (5 bases each). Germline V lookup: CDR1 LNHDA, CDR2 SQIVND (reference sequence). The CDR3 sequence is 14 residues long. V gave up 6 bases and J gave up 4 bases, with 16 bases separating them. The full variable domain, with the rest looked up from reference TRBV19 and TRBJ2-7, is DGGITQSPKYLFRKEGQNVTLSCEQNLNHDAMYWYRQDPGQGLRLIYYSQIVNDFQKGDIAEGYSVSREKKESFPLTVTSAQKNPTAFYLCASSSLGTGYEQYFGPGTRLTVT.

To note about this clonotype: Germline is not matched at one junction end, which may reflect a read error. The chain joins TRBV11-2 to TRBJ2-5; 7 nucleotides match TRBD2. Germline V lookup: CDR1 SGHAT, CDR2 FQNNGV. This CDR3 is 11 amino acids long. The CDR3 reads CTSSNRGDQYF. The CDR3 region has the DNA TGTACCAGCAGCAACCGGGGGGACCAGTACTTC. The whole variable domain, filled in from reference TRBV11-2 and TRBJ2-5, reads EAGVAQSPRYKIIEKRQSVAFWCNPISGHATLYWYQQILGQGPKLLIQFQNNGVVDDSQLPKDRFSAERLKGVDSTLKIQPAKLEDSAVYLCTSSNRGDQYFGPGTRLLVL.

The chain has TRBV20-1 and TRBJ1-6; D is unresolved. Trimming removed 6 bases at V and 11 bases at J, with 11 bases between. The CDR3 runs 11 residues. Germline values: CDR1 DFQATT, CDR2 SNEGSKA (reference sequence). In nucleotides, the CDR3 is TGCAGTGCGCGGACCGGGGCACCCCTCCACTTT. Translated: CSARTGAPLHF.

About this clonotype itself: The junction does not match germline at one end; this may be a read error. The chain employs TRBV10-3 and TRBJ2-5, with a possible D match to TRBD1 (7 bases). The end of the DNA aligns better with TRBJ2-7, so the J call may be wrong. There are 15 residues in the CDR3. Germline V gives CDR1 ENHRY, CDR2 SYGVKD. Written as DNA, the CDR3 is TGTACCATCAGTGGAGGGGGCGCGGGTTCCTACGAGCAGTACTTC. It yields the protein CTISGGGAGSYEQYF.

The rearrangement joins TRBV9 to TRBJ2-7; TRBD1 aligns across 7 bases. Trimming cost V 2 bases and J 0 bases; bases outside gene matches: 5. The CDR3 totals 15 residues. CDR1 is SGDLS, CDR2 YYNGEE, per germline. The CDR3 protein is CASSVLGDSSYEQYF. The CDR3 DNA is TGTGCCAGCAGCGTCCTTGGGGACAGCTCCTACGAGCAGTACTTC.

This clonotype was found a few times. The genes are TRBV29-1 and TRBJ2-5; 14 bases agree with TRBD2. Losses at the gene ends were 4 bases for V and 2 bases for J; bases not matched to a gene: 18. Per the germline V gene, CDR1 is SQVTM and CDR2 is ANQGSEA. CDR3 size: 20 residues. CDR3 DNA sequence: TGCAGCGTTGTGGGGTACCTGACTAGCGGGAGGGCCCGACGACAAGAGACCCAGTACTTC. Translating gives CSVVGYLTSGRARRQETQYF.

This clonotype was picked up one time. The chain couples TRBV12-3 or TRBV12-4 to TRBJ2-5, with 7 bases aligning to TRBD1. CDR3 length: 16 amino acids. Trimming removed 7 bases from V and 0 bases from J; junction bases left unmatched: 11. Here the CDR3 DNA reads TGTGCCAGCACGTTTTGGGGACAGCTAAACCAAGAGACCCAGTACTTC. It is translated as CASTFWGQLNQETQYF.

The sample holds a few counts of this clonotype. The rearrangement joins TRBV27 to TRBJ2-1; 10 bases align to TRBD2. The CDR3 loop spans 18 amino acids. V was clipped by 2 bases and J by 2 bases; unmatched bases: 9. Germline values: CDR1 MNHEY, CDR2 SMNVEV (reference sequence). CDR3 region: CASSLGPILAGPYNEQFF. Written as DNA, the CDR3 is TGTGCCAGCAGTTTAGGTCCTATACTAGCGGGACCCTACAATGAGCAGTTCTTC.

This clonotype was picked up a small number of times. The V call is TRBV7-2, the J call TRBJ2-7, with 8 bases fitting TRBD2. V shed 4 bases and J 0 bases; nucleotides not matched to a gene: 14. This CDR3 contains 18 residues. Germline-derived CDR1 and CDR2 are SGHTA and FQGNSA. The CDR3 sequence: CASSYLLAAYAPSYEQYF. CDR3 nucleotides: TGTGCCAGCAGCTACTTACTAGCGGCCTACGCTCCCTCCTACGAGCAGTACTTC.

The chain links TRBV7-8 to TRBJ1-1, with D perhaps matching TRBD1 (6 bases). V lost 5 bases to trimming and J lost 11 bases, with 21 bases between them. The CDR3 runs to 14 residues. CDR1 and CDR2 from the germline V gene are SGHVS and FQNEAQ. CDR3 sequence (DNA): TGTGCCAGCAGCCCATCAGGGAGGGGGTGGGAGGCTTTCTTT. It specifies CASSPSGRGWEAFF.